The rows below give T cell receptor beta chains drawn from one sample of a study of blood T cells in healthy people across ages. TCRdb ran MiXCR on the 5' RACE reads and lists one entry per CDR3 protein. This table holds around 1,500,000 distinct CDR3 sequences, 28% found once. The sample consisted of blood. These receptors were taken from a woman between 25 and 40 years old in good health. The CDR3 runs from the conserved cysteine through the conserved F or W. D genes are given only for firm matches. Not all rows give a size; the values are once, few, many and, for expanded clones, a class.

D	V	length	J	size	DNA	CDR3
-	TRBV20-1	13	TRBJ2-3	-	TGCAGTACAATCCGGGGGGCAAGAGATGCGCAGTATTTT	CSTIRGARDAQYF
-	TRBV6-2/TRBV6-3	14	TRBJ2-5	-	TGTGCCAGCAGTTACGGGGACCCACCAAGGACCCAGTACTTC	CASSYGDPPRTQYF
TRBD2	TRBV4-3	19	TRBJ2-1	-	TGCGCCAGCAGCCAAGACTGGTACTCCCAAGCGGGGCAAAACAATGAGCAGTTCTTC	CASSQDWYSQAGQNNEQFF
TRBD1	TRBV20-1	19	TRBJ1-5	-	TGCAGTGCTAGTTCGGCTCTGGGACAGGGCTTGGCTAGCAATCAGCCCCAGCATTTT	CSASSALGQGLASNQPQHF
-	TRBV6-2/TRBV6-3	15	TRBJ1-2	few	TGTGCCAGCAGTAACCGGCGGGGGGGGAGAGATGGCTACACCTTC	CASSNRRGGRDGYTF
-	TRBV11-2	15	TRBJ2-3	-	TGTGCCAGCAGCTCCGGCCGAACCAACCCAGATACGCAGGATTTT	CASSSGRTNPDTQDF
TRBD2	TRBV5-1	14	TRBJ2-5	-	TGCGCCAGCAGCCTCCGGGACTACGGAGAGACCCAGTACTTC	CASSLRDYGETQYF
TRBD1	TRBV28	14	TRBJ1-6	-	TGTGCCAGCAGTCCGACAGGGAACCGACCACCCCTCCACTTT	CASSPTGNRPPLHF
-	TRBV5-1	11	TRBJ2-7	many	TGCGCCAGCAGCTTGGAGGGCAAGCAGTACTTC	CASSLEGKQYF
-	TRBV2	14	TRBJ2-7	-	TGTGCCACCCAACGTGCAGTGATCTCCTACGAGCAGTACTTC	CATQRAVISYEQYF
-	TRBV12-3/TRBV12-4	14	TRBJ2-5	-	TGTGCCAGCTCCCCGGACGGGGTTCAACAGACCCAGTACTTC	CASSPDGVQQTQYF
-	TRBV6-1	19	TRBJ2-6	-	TGTGCCAGCAGTGACTTTTTTTTGCGGTTGAGCTCTGGGGCCAACGTCCTGACTTTC	CASSDFFLRLSSGANVLTF
-	TRBV7-2	15	TRBJ1-2	few	TGTGCCAGCAGCTTAGGGCTAGGGGCGACCTATGGCTACACCTTC	CASSLGLGATYGYTF
TRBD1	TRBV20-1	13	TRBJ2-7	few	TGCAGTGCCGGGACAGCCACAGCCTACGAGCAGTACTTC	CSAGTATAYEQYF
-	TRBV21-1	15	TRBJ2-5	few	TGTGCCAGCAGCAAAGAAAAGAGACAGGGGAAGGAGCAGTACTTC	CASSKEKRQGKEQYF
-	TRBV15	13	TRBJ1-1	-	TGTGCCACCAGCACCAGACGGAACACTGAAGCTTTCTTT	CATSTRRNTEAFF
-	TRBV6-6	16	TRBJ1-5	few	TGTGCCAGCAGTTACTCTGGGGGAGTTGACAATCAGCCCCAGCATTTT	CASSYSGGVDNQPQHF
-	TRBV12-3/TRBV12-4	12	TRBJ2-1	many	TGTGCCAGCAGTCCCCGCTCGTATGAGCAGTTCTTC	CASSPRSYEQFF
TRBD1	TRBV10-1	14	TRBJ2-5	few	TGCGCCAGCAGTGAGGGGGGACAGCCAGAGACCCAGTACTTC	CASSEGGQPETQYF
-	TRBV29-1	12	TRBJ1-2	many	TGCAGCGCCGAGTCAGAAAACTATGGCTACACCTTC	CSAESENYGYTF
TRBD1	TRBV29-1	13	TRBJ1-2	-	TGCAGTACCGCTACGACAGGGCCCGATGGCTACACCTTC	CSTATTGPDGYTF
TRBD2	TRBV20-1	16	TRBJ2-1	few	TGCAGTGCTAGAGATGGGGCGGGAGGCGTGTACAATGAGCAGTTCTTC	CSARDGAGGVYNEQFF
-	TRBV11-2	13	TRBJ2-5	-	TGTGCCAGCAGCTTAGAACAGGGATACACCCAGTACTTC	CASSLEQGYTQYF
-	TRBV6-5	15	TRBJ1-4	-	TGTGCCAGCAGTTACTCGAGTCGGTCGGGTGAAAAACTGTTTTTT	CASSYSSRSGEKLFF
-	TRBV15	17	TRBJ2-1	few	TGTGCCACCAGCTTAAGAAGGCTGGACAGCGGCAGGAATGAGCAGTTCTTC	CATSLRRLDSGRNEQFF
-	TRBV12-3/TRBV12-4	15	TRBJ2-4	few	TGTGCCAGCAGCCCAGAAGCGTGGGGGTCTTTCATTCAGTACTTC	CASSPEAWGSFIQYF
-	TRBV12-3/TRBV12-4	14	TRBJ2-5	-	TGTGCCAGCAGCCCGGGACTGAACAACAATGAGCAGTACTTC	CASSPGLNNNEQYF
-	TRBV2	12	TRBJ2-3	-	TGTGCCAGCAGGGACAACACAGATACGCAGTATTTT	CASRDNTDTQYF
TRBD2	TRBV5-1	16	TRBJ2-5	-	TGCGCCAGCAGCAAGGGGGGACTAGCGGGGGCAGAGACCCAGTACTTC	CASSKGGLAGAETQYF
-	TRBV20-1	13	TRBJ2-4	-	TGCAGTGCTAGCCCTAGGTCAGGGAACATTCAGTACTTC	CSASPRSGNIQYF
-	TRBV18	14	TRBJ2-7	few	TGTGCCAGCTCACGCTCGGGGTACGCCTACGAGCAGTACTTC	CASSRSGYAYEQYF
TRBD1	TRBV7-9	15	TRBJ2-7	-	TGTGCCAGCAGCCCCCCCGAGACAGGGGGTTACGAGCAGTACTTC	CASSPPETGGYEQYF
-	TRBV12-3/TRBV12-4	12	TRBJ1-2	few	TGTGCCAGCAGTCCAGTAGAACGGGGCTACACCTTC	CASSPVERGYTF
TRBD2	TRBV11-2	19	TRBJ2-6	few	TGTGCCAGCAGCTCATTTTTGGGACTAGCGGACTCTGGGGCCAACGTCCTGACTTTC	CASSSFLGLADSGANVLTF
-	TRBV29-1	13	TRBJ1-2	many	TGCAGCGTTGAAGATCCCACTTCCTATGGCTACACCTTC	CSVEDPTSYGYTF
-	TRBV7-6	15	TRBJ2-7	-	TGTGCCAGCAGTTTAGCGCCGGGACGGACAGTTGAGCAGTACTTC	CASSLAPGRTVEQYF
TRBD1	TRBV5-1	15	TRBJ2-3	-	TGCGCCAGCAGCTCAGACAGGGGTCGCGCAGATACGCAGTATTTT	CASSSDRGRADTQYF
-	TRBV20-1	12	TRBJ1-2	-	TGCAGTGCTAGAAGCGGCAACTATGGCTACACCTTC	CSARSGNYGYTF
-	TRBV29-1	13	TRBJ1-1	few	TGCAGCGGAACCGGGACACCGAACACTGAAGCTTTCTTT	CSGTGTPNTEAFF
-	TRBV12-3/TRBV12-4	15	TRBJ2-1	-	TGTGCCAGCAGTTTCCTATCACAGGGAAACAATGAGCAGTTCTTC	CASSFLSQGNNEQFF
-	TRBV6-5	14	TRBJ1-3	-	TGTGCCAGCAATCCTGGGGGGGCAAGAAACACCATATATTTT	CASNPGGARNTIYF
TRBD1	TRBV2	15	TRBJ2-1	-	TGTGCCAGCACCCAAGAGGGGACAGGCTACAATGAGCAGTTCTTC	CASTQEGTGYNEQFF